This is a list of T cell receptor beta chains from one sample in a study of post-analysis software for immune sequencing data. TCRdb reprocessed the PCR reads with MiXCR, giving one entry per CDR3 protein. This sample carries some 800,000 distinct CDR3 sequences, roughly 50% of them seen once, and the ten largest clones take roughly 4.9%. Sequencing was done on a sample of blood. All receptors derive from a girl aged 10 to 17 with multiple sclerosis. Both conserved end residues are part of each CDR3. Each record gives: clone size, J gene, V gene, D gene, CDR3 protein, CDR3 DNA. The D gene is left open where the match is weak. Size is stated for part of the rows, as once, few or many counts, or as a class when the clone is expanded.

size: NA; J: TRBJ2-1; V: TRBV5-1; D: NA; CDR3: CASSSASVNEQFF; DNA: TGCGCCAGCAGCTCAGCTAGCGTCAATGAGCAGTTCTTC
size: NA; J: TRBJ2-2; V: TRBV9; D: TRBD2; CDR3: CASSSRLADNTGELFF; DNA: TGTGCCAGCAGCTCGAGACTAGCGGATAACACCGGGGAGCTGTTTTTT
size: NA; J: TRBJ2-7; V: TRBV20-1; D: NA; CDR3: CSADLLLSDEQYF; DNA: TGCAGTGCCGATTTGCTCCTATCGGACGAGCAGTACTTC
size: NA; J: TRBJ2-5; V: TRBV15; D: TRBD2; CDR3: CATSTEGGSRKETQYF; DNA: TGTGCCACCAGCACCGAGGGAGGGTCTCGGAAAGAGACCCAGTACTTC
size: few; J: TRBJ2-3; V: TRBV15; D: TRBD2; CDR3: CATSRGLAGLAGDTQYF; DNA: TGTGCCACCAGCAGAGGGCTAGCGGGATTGGCTGGAGATACGCAGTATTTT
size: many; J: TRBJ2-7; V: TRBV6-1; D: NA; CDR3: CASRGREVPYEQYF; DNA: TGTGCCAGCAGAGGCAGGGAAGTGCCCTACGAGCAGTACTTC
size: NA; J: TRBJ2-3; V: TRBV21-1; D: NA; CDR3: CASSLGTSGTSTDTQYF; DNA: TGTGCCAGCAGCCTCGGGACTAGCGGGACCAGCACAGATACGCAGTATTTT
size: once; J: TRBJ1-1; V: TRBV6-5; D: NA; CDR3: CASNDRTNGEAFF; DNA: TGTGCCAGCAATGACAGAACAAACGGTGAAGCTTTCTTT
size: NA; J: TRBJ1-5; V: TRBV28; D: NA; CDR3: CASCAGFGSNQPQHF; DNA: TGTGCCAGCTGCGCGGGGTTTGGGAGCAATCAGCCCCAGCATTTT
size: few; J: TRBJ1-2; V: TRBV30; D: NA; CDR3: CAWSPQRHYYGYTF; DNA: TGTGCCTGGAGTCCGCAACGACATTACTATGGCTACACCTTC
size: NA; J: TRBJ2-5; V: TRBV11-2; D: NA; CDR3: CASSSPTAYQETQYF; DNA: TGTGCCAGCAGCTCCCCGACAGCTTATCAAGAGACCCAGTACTTC
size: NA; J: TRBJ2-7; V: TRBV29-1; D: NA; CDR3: CSVVRDGPPYEQYF; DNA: TGCAGCGTTGTTCGGGACGGACCTCCTTACGAGCAGTACTTC
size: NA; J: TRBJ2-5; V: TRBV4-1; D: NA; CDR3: CASSQEAAERRETQYF; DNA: TGCGCCAGCAGCCAAGAAGCGGCGGAGCGAAGAGAGACCCAGTACTTC
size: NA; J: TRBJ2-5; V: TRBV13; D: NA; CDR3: CASSFGGLKTQYF; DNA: TGTGCCAGCAGCTTTGGAGGGTTGAAGACCCAGTACTTC
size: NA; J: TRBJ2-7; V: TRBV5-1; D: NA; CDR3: CASSLEGGEQYF; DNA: TGTGCCAGCAGCCTTGAAGGGGGCGAGCAGTACTTC
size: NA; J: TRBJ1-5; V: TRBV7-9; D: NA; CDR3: CASSMGLNQPQHF; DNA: TGTGCCAGCAGCATGGGCCTCAATCAGCCCCAGCATTTT
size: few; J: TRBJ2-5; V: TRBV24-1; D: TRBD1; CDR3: CATSDREETQYF; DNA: TGTGCCACCAGCGACAGGGAAGAGACCCAGTACTTC
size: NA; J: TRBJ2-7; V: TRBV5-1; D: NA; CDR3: CASSPRGTELHEQYF; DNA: TGCGCCAGCAGCCCCCGGGGGACAGAACTCCACGAGCAGTACTTC
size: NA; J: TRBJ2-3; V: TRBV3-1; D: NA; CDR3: CASSLPGGAPDTQYF; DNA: TGTGCCAGCAGCCTCCCTGGGGGAGCACCGGATACGCAGTATTTT
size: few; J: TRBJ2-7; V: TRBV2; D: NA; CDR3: CASSEVARISYEQYF; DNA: TGTGCCAGCAGTGAAGTGGCCCGAATCTCCTACGAGCAGTACTTC
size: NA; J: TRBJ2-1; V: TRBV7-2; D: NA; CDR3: CASSLAGTDSYNEQFF; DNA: TGTGCCAGCAGCTTAGCCGGGACGGACTCCTACAATGAGCAGTTCTTC
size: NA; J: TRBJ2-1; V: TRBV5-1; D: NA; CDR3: CASSYSGTRYEQFF; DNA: TGCGCCAGCAGCTACTCCGGGACTCGATATGAGCAGTTCTTC
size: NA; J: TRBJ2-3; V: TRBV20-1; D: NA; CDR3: CSASPGESSATDTQYF; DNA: TGCAGTGCCAGCCCGGGAGAGTCTAGCGCAACAGATACGCAGTATTTT
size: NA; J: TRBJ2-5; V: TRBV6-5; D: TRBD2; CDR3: CASTPGGARETQYF; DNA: TGTGCCAGCACCCCGGGGGGGGCGCGTGAGACCCAGTACTTC
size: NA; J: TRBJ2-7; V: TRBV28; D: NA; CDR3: CASTKGLTKDEQYF; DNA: TGTGCCAGCACCAAAGGACTCACCAAAGACGAGCAGTACTTC
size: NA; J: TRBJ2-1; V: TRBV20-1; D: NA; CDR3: CSAPEPSQGYNEQFF; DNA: TGCAGTGCTCCCGAGCCGTCACAGGGTTACAATGAGCAGTTCTTC
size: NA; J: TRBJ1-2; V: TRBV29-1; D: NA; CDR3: CSVEIDRNYGYTF; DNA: TGCAGCGTTGAGATCGACAGGAACTATGGCTACACCTTC
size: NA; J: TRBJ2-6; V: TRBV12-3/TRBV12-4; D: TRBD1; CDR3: CASSSVRGRVTGANVLTF; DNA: TGTGCCAGCAGTTCCGTCAGGGGGCGGGTGACTGGGGCCAACGTCCTGACTTTC
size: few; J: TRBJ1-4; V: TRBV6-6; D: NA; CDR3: CASSPVLTNEKLFF; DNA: TGTGCCAGCAGCCCCGTCTTAACTAATGAAAAACTGTTTTTT
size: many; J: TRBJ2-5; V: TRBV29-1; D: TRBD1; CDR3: CSVEQGAETQYF; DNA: TGCAGCGTTGAACAGGGGGCCGAGACCCAGTACTTC
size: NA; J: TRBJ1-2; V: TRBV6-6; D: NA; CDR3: CASSFTGGPFDGYTF; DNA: TGTGCCAGCAGTTTTACGGGGGGCCCCTTTGATGGCTACACCTTC
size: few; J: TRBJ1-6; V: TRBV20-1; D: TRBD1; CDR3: CSASKGADSPLHF; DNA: TGCAGTGCTAGTAAGGGGGCGGATTCACCCCTCCACTTT
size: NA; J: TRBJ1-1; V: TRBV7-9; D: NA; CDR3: CASSFGLEASF; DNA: TGTGCCAGCAGCTTTGGGCTTGAAGCTTCCTTT
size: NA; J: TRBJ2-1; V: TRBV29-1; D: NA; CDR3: CSVEGAGELGYNEQFF; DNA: TGCAGCGTTGAAGGAGCCGGCGAACTTGGATACAATGAGCAGTTCTTC
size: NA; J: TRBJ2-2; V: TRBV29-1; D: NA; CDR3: CSVKVAQNLGELFF; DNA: TGCAGCGTTAAAGTCGCACAGAACTTGGGGGAGCTGTTTTTT
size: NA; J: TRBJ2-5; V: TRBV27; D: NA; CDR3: CASSFGSETLQRGQYF; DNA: TGTGCCAGCAGTTTTGGCTCCGAAACCCTCCAACGGGGGCAGTACTTC
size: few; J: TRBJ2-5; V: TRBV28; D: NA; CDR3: CASSLPRVGEETQYF; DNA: TGTGCCAGCAGCCTACCCCGGGTGGGGGAAGAGACCCAGTACTTC
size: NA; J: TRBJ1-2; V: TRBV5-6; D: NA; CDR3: CASSHEPGTATIYGYTF; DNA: TGTGCCAGCAGCCACGAACCGGGGACGGCAACGATCTATGGCTACACCTTC
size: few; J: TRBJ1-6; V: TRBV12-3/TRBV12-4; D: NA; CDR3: CASSLGLSVRPLHF; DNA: TGTGCCAGCAGTTTAGGCCTGTCGGTCAGACCCCTCCACTTT
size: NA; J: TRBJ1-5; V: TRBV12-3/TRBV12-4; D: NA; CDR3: CASTPDGLGNQPQHF; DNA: TGTGCCAGCACCCCTGACGGATTGGGCAATCAGCCCCAGCATTTT
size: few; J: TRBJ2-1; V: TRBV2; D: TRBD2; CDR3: CASSEAGLDEQFF; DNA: TGTGCCAGCAGTGAAGCGGGACTAGATGAGCAGTTCTTC
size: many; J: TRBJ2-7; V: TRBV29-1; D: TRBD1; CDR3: CSARQGTYEQYF; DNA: TGCAGCGCAAGACAGGGAACCTACGAGCAGTACTTC
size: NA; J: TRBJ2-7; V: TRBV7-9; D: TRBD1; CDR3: CASSLGQGVYNEQYF; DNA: TGTGCCAGCAGCTTAGGACAGGGGGTCTACAATGAGCAGTACTTC